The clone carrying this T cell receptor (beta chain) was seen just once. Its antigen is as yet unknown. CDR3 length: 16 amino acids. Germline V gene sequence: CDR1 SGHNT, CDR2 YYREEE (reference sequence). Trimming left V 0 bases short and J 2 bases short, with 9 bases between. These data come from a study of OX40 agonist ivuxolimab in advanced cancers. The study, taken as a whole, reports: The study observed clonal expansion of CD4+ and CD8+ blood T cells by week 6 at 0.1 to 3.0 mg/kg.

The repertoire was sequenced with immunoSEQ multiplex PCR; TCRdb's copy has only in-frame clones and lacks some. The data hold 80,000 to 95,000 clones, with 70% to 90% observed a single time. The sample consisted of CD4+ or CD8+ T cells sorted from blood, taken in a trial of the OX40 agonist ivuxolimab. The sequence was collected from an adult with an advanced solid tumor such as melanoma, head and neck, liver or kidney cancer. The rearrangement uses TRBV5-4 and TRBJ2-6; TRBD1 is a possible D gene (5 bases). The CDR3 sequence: CASSLATRAGANVLTF. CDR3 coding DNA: TGTGCCAGCAGCTTGGCCACCAGGGCTGGGGCCAACGTCCTGACTTTC.